Following are 30 T cell receptor beta chains from one sample sequenced in a study of T cell changes during pregnancy in multiple sclerosis. Only in-frame clones appear in the TCRdb table, and some are missing; sequencing was by immunoSEQ multiplex PCR. The sample includes approximately 32,000 clones, 85% to 95% of them seen just once. Sample: CD4+ T cells from peripheral blood mononuclear cells, taken in the second trimester of pregnancy. These receptors came from a female donor with multiple sclerosis, enrolled in a pregnancy study.

The chain uses TRBV6-4 and TRBJ1-2; tentative D call: TRBD1 (6 bases). This CDR3 contains 13 residues. V was shortened by 3 bases and J by 9 bases, with 14 bases between the two germline ends. CDR1 MRHNA and CDR2 SNTAGT come from the germline V gene. The CDR3 region has the DNA TGTGCCAGCAGTGATTTCCAGGGGCAGAGCTACACCTTC. Protein: CASSDFQGQSYTF.

The gene calls are TRBV6-5 and TRBJ2-7, with D tentatively TRBD2 (6 bases). CDR1 is MNHEY and CDR2 is SVGAGI in the germline V gene. CDR3 size: 14 residues. V lost 0 bases, J lost 4 bases, and 10 bases lay in between. The CDR3 DNA sequence: TGTGCCAGCAGTTACTCATCAGGGACTTACGAGCAGTACTTC. Its protein product is CASSYSSGTYEQYF.

The chain combines TRBV29-1 with TRBJ2-2, with D tentatively TRBD2 (6 bases). Germline V gene lookup returns CDR1 SQVTM and CDR2 ANQGSEA. This CDR3 spans 14 amino acids. The V gene lost 7 bases and the J gene lost 4 bases, with 16 bases spanning the gap. Here the CDR3 DNA reads TGCAGCGGTGATGGAGGGCGAGGCACCGGGGAGCTGTTTTTT. It is translated as CSGDGGRGTGELFF.

The chain is built from TRBV19 and TRBJ2-2, with 9 bases aligning to TRBD1. V lost 9 bases to trimming and J lost 5 bases; unmatched junction nucleotides: 7. This CDR3 has 14 residues. Germline loops: CDR1 LNHDA, CDR2 SQIVND (reference sequence). The CDR3: CASIQGAGTGELFF. DNA for the CDR3: TGTGCCAGCATACAGGGGGCTGGGACCGGGGAGCTGTTTTTT.

The chain is built from TRBV27 and TRBJ1-2, with 8 nucleotides matching TRBD1. Germline CDR1 reads MNHEY; CDR2 reads SMNVEV (reference sequence). V shed 2 bases and J 5 bases; nucleotides not matched to a gene: 16. The CDR3 is made up of 18 amino acids. CDR3 region: CASSLRGGAGGAGYGYTF. The CDR3 DNA sequence: TGTGCCAGCAGTTTAAGGGGAGGGGCAGGGGGCGCTGGATATGGCTACACCTTC.

J is TRBJ2-5 and V is TRBV12-2; the table calls TRBD2, which could not be checked here. TRBV12-2 constitutes a pseudogene. This CDR3 has 17 amino acids. The CDR3 region has the DNA TGTGCAAGTCGCTCAAGGAGGGGCGGGGAGGCCGGAGAGACCCAGTACTTC. Its translation: CASRSRRGGEAGETQYF.

J is TRBJ2-5 and V is TRBV19; the D gene is possibly TRBD2 (6 bases). With 1 base removed from V and 2 bases from J, the gap between germline ends came to 11 bases. The CDR3 contains 15 residues. Germline lookup yields CDR1 LNHDA and CDR2 SQIVND (reference sequence). CDR3 sequence: CASSIGSGLQETQYF. DNA for the CDR3: TGTGCCAGTAGTATAGGCTCAGGACTACAAGAGACCCAGTACTTC.

This clone was seen a single time. The rearrangement uses TRBV5-6 and TRBJ1-5; no clear D gene. CDR1 SGHDT and CDR2 YYEEEE come from the germline V gene. The CDR3 has 13 amino acids. Trimming shortened V by 1 base and J by 5 bases, and 7 bases separated the two germline ends. In DNA, the CDR3 is TGTGCCAGCAGCTTGACCGGGGATCAGCCCCAGCATTTT. Protein: CASSLTGDQPQHF.

DNA of the CDR3: TGTGCCTGGAGTCTCCTCGGGCAGGGCTATGGCTACACCTTC. Protein sequence: CAWSLLGQGYGYTF. The chain is built from TRBV30 and TRBJ1-2, with a possible D match to TRBD1 (5 bases). Germline assignment: CDR1 GTSNPN and CDR2 SVGIG (reference sequence). V was trimmed by 2 bases and J by 4 bases, leaving 14 bases between them. This CDR3 comprises 14 residues.

The chain links TRBV7-2 to TRBJ2-7; TRBD1 matches at 7 bases. This CDR3 region has 14 residues. The V gene's germline CDR1 is SGHTA and CDR2 FQGNSA. V lost 7 bases to trimming and J lost 4 bases; unmatched junction nucleotides: 10. CDR3 in amino acids: CASTNAGRGYEQYF. The DNA of the CDR3 is TGTGCCAGCACCAACGCGGGCAGGGGGTACGAGCAGTACTTC.

The chain recombines TRBV30 with TRBJ2-5; 11 bases align to TRBD1. The CDR3 loop spans 16 amino acids. V lost 4 bases and J lost 5; bases outside the gene matches: 12. CDR1 and CDR2 (germline): GTSNPN, SVGIG (reference sequence). CDR3 residues: CAWTQWTGGAGETQYF. The CDR3 bases are TGTGCCTGGACCCAGTGGACAGGGGGCGCGGGGGAGACCCAGTACTTC.

The V call is TRBV19, the J call TRBJ1-1, with a weak D call TRBD1 (5 bases). This CDR3 region has 13 residues. V gave up 4 bases and J gave up 5 bases, with 11 bases separating them. Germline assignment: CDR1 LNHDA and CDR2 SQIVND (reference sequence). CDR3 loop: CASSKQEGTEAFF. The DNA of the CDR3 is TGTGCCAGTAGTAAACAGGAAGGGACTGAAGCTTTCTTT.

The V gene is TRBV30, the J gene TRBJ2-5, with 13 bases aligning to TRBD2. Trimming removed 3 bases from V and 2 bases from J; junction bases left unmatched: 3. Germline lookup yields CDR1 GTSNPN and CDR2 SVGIG (reference sequence). The CDR3 extends over 15 amino acids. CDR3 bases: TGTGCCTGGAGCGAGGGACTAGCGGGACAAGAGACCCAGTACTTC. This translates into CAWSEGLAGQETQYF.

The CDR3 sequence is CASSTTQEQYF. The DNA of the CDR3 is TGTGCCAGTAGTACGACTCAGGAGCAGTACTTC. V usage is TRBV19 and J usage is TRBJ2-7; D gene ambiguous. V was trimmed by 4 bases and J by 7 bases, leaving 8 bases between them. Germline V gene sequence: CDR1 LNHDA, CDR2 SQIVND (reference sequence). CDR3 length: 11 amino acids.

The V and J genes are TRBV9 and TRBJ2-5; TRBD1 matches at 9 bases. V was clipped by 4 bases and J by 4 bases; unmatched bases: 5. This CDR3 comprises 14 residues. Germline loops: CDR1 SGDLS, CDR2 YYNGEE. CDR3 residues: CASSLGQGRETQYF. As DNA, the CDR3 is TGTGCCAGCAGCCTAGGACAGGGGAGAGAGACCCAGTACTTC.

V gene TRBV29-1 combines with J gene TRBJ2-2; 8 bases match TRBD1. Germline CDR1 SQVTM, CDR2 ANQGSEA. The ends lost 5 bases at V and 1 base at J; junction bases unmatched: 6. This CDR3 is built from 15 residues. The CDR3 sequence: CSVRTGTGNTGELFF. The CDR3 DNA reads as TGCAGCGTTAGAACGGGGACAGGGAACACCGGGGAGCTGTTTTTT.

This clone was recorded only once. The chain couples TRBV11-2 to TRBJ2-6; no reliable D call. Trimming removed 5 bases at V and 6 bases at J, with 8 bases between. Germline V CDR1 and CDR2: SGHAT, FQNNGV. CDR3 size: 13 residues. CDR3 loop: CASSPPVANVLTF. The CDR3 DNA reads as TGTGCCAGCAGCCCTCCAGTGGCCAACGTCCTGACTTTC.

This rearrangement joins TRBV19 to TRBJ2-7; tentative D call: TRBD2 (6 bases). Trimming pared 5 bases from V and 6 bases from J, leaving 11 bases between. The CDR3 extends over 12 amino acids. Germline V gene lookup returns CDR1 LNHDA and CDR2 SQIVND (reference sequence). CDR3 residues: CASSFGLSEQYF. CDR3 DNA sequence: TGTGCCAGTAGTTTCGGACTATCCGAGCAGTACTTC.

CDR3 in DNA: TGTGCCTGGAGTGTACTGAATGCAGGGACACCCCTCCACTTT. Its protein is CAWSVLNAGTPLHF. This chain connects TRBV30 to TRBJ1-6, with TRBD1 as a possible D gene (5 bases). Trimming removed 0 bases at V and 11 bases at J, with 14 bases between. CDR1 and CDR2 from the germline V gene are GTSNPN and SVGIG (reference sequence). CDR3 size: 14 residues.

The CDR3 spells CASIQGRGRGNEQFF. In DNA, the CDR3 is TGTGCCAGCATTCAGGGACGCGGGAGGGGCAATGAGCAGTTCTTC. The chain links TRBV2 to TRBJ2-1; TRBD2 agrees at 9 bases. CDR3 length: 15 amino acids. From germline, CDR1 is SNHLY and CDR2 FYNNEI. After removal of 7 bases from V and 6 bases from J, the junction contained 10 bases not matched to a gene.

This rearrangement joins TRBV10-3 to TRBJ1-6; the match to TRBD1 covers 9 bases. CDR3 length: 16 residues. Unmatched junction bases numbered 6, after V lost 6 bases and J lost 3 bases. Per germline, CDR1 ENHRY and CDR2 SYGVKD. The CDR3, as DNA: TGTGCCATCAGCCCCGGGACAGGGAACTATAATTCACCCCTCCACTTT. Its protein is CAISPGTGNYNSPLHF.

The chain combines TRBV6-1 with TRBJ1-1; unclear D gene. Trimming removed 4 bases from V and 0 bases from J, with 9 bases in between. The CDR3 is 14 residues long. CDR1 MNHNS and CDR2 SASEGT come from the germline V gene. The CDR3 reads CASSVWEMNTEAFF. For the CDR3, the DNA is TGTGCCAGCAGTGTGTGGGAGATGAACACTGAAGCTTTCTTT.

The chain uses TRBV7-3 and TRBJ2-7, with 14 bases matching TRBD2. This CDR3 contains 18 residues. The V and J ends lost 4 bases and 1 base, in that order; junction bases with no gene match: 9. Germline V gene sequence: CDR1 SGHTA, CDR2 FQGTGA. CDR3 loop: CASSSGLAGVSISYEQYF. In DNA form, the CDR3 reads TGTGCCAGCAGCTCGGGACTAGCGGGAGTGAGCATTTCCTACGAGCAGTACTTC. The complete variable domain, with remaining parts taken from reference TRBV7-3 and TRBJ2-7, reads GAGVSQTPSNKVTEKGKYVELRCDPISGHTALYWYRQSLGQGPEFLIYFQGTGAADDSGLPNDRFFAVRPEGSVSTLKIQRTERGDSAVYLCASSSGLAGVSISYEQYFGPGTRLTVT.

V and J are TRBV5-1 and TRBJ2-2, with D maybe TRBD1 (6 bases). CDR1 SGHRS and CDR2 YFSETQ come from the germline V gene. The CDR3 contains 15 residues. Trimming stripped 4 bases from V and 0 bases from J, with 10 bases between. CDR3 sequence: CASSRGHPNTGELFF. The DNA of the CDR3 is TGCGCCAGCAGCAGGGGACACCCGAACACCGGGGAGCTGTTTTTT.

This chain connects TRBV30 to TRBJ2-1; no definite D call. The germline V and J ends were trimmed by 3 bases and 2 bases, with 11 bases remaining between them. The CDR3 runs 14 residues. Germline-derived CDR1 and CDR2 are GTSNPN and SVGIG (reference sequence). The CDR3 spells CAWRAFPPYNEQFF. In DNA, the CDR3 is TGTGCCTGGAGGGCTTTCCCTCCCTACAATGAGCAGTTCTTC. Full variable domain (remainder filled in from reference TRBV30 and TRBJ2-1): SQTIHQWPATLVQPVGSPLSLECTVEGTSNPNLYWYRQAAGRGLQLLFYSVGIGQISSEVPQNLSASRPQDRQFILSSKKLLLSDSGFYLCAWRAFPPYNEQFFGPGTRLTVL.

This clone was recorded once. The chain joins TRBV2 to TRBJ1-5; D is uncertain. The CDR3 is 13 amino acids. V was shortened by 4 bases and J by 7 bases, with 11 bases between the two germline ends. Germline V lookup: CDR1 SNHLY, CDR2 FYNNEI. CDR3 in amino acids: CASSAGSRQPQHF. The CDR3 DNA is TGTGCCAGCAGTGCTGGGTCCAGGCAGCCCCAGCATTTT.

The chain combines TRBV28 with TRBJ1-5; TRBD1 aligns across 7 bases. Germline CDR1 MDHEN, CDR2 SYDVKM. V was pared by 4 bases and J by 7 bases, with 7 bases of the junction left unmatched. The CDR3 consists of 14 residues. The CDR3 protein is CASSYPTGYQPQHF. The CDR3 nucleotides are TGTGCCAGCAGTTACCCGACAGGGTACCAGCCCCAGCATTTT.

This chain links TRBV25-1 with TRBJ2-1; TRBD1 matches at 10 bases. The V gene's germline CDR1 is MGHDK and CDR2 SYGVNS. J gave up 7 bases and V 6 bases, and 6 bases lay outside the gene matches. The CDR3 has 14 amino acids. The CDR3 protein is CASRTGGARNEQFF. CDR3 sequence (DNA): TGTGCCAGCAGGACAGGGGGCGCAAGGAATGAGCAGTTCTTC.

The V call is TRBV6-5, the J call TRBJ1-6; D uncertain. The germline gives CDR1 MNHEY, CDR2 SVGAGI. The CDR3 runs to 13 residues. Trimming removed 8 bases at V and 7 bases at J, with 12 bases between. CDR3 sequence: CASGRENNSPLHF. CDR3 DNA: TGTGCCAGCGGCCGGGAAAACAATTCACCCCTCCACTTT.

The genes are TRBV28 and TRBJ2-3, with TRBD2 as a possible D gene (5 bases). The CDR3 spans 15 residues. CDR1 and CDR2 (germline): MDHEN, SYDVKM. V gave up 2 bases and J gave up 3 bases, with 12 bases separating them. The CDR3 protein is CASSLLGGGTDTQYF. The DNA for the CDR3 is TGTGCCAGCAGTTTACTAGGAGGTGGGACAGATACGCAGTATTTT.